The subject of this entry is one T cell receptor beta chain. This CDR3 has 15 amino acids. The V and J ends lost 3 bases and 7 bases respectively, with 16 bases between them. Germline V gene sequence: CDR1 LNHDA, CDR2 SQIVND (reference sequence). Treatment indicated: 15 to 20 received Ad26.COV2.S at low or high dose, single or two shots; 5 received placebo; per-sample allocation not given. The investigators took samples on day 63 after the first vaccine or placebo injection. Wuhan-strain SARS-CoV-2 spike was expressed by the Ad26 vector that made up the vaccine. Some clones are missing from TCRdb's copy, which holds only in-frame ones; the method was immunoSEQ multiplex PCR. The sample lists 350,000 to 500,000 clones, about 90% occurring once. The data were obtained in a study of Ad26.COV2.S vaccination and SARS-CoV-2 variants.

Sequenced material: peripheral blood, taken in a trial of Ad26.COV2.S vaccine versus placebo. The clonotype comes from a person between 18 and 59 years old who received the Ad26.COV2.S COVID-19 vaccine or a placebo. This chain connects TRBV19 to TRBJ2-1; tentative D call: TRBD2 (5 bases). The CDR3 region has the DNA TGTGCCAGTAGTATCCGGGTCCTGACTATTAATGAGCAGTTCTTC. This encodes CASSIRVLTINEQFF.